These T cell receptor beta chains were read from a single sample in a study of shared clonotypes between healthy human individuals. Clones were sequenced by immunoSEQ multiplex PCR, and TCRdb holds only the in-frame ones, with some missing. The sample has over a million clones, roughly 96% seen once; the top ten hold 1.2%. Sequenced input: naive CD4+ T cells sorted from blood. The receptors were sampled from a man younger than 45 in good health. CDR3s include the opening cysteine and the closing phenylalanine or tryptophan. Fields, in order: D gene, J gene, clone size, V gene, CDR3 protein, CDR3 DNA. A D gene is named only where the DNA matches it firmly. Clone size is stated in some rows and not others, as once, few, many or a class when expanded.

D: NA; J: TRBJ1-1; size: NA; V: TRBV10-3; CDR3: CAISDRITEAFF; DNA: TGTGCCATCAGTGACAGGATCACTGAAGCTTTCTTT
D: TRBD1; J: TRBJ2-1; size: NA; V: TRBV29-1; CDR3: CSVEGTGNSYNEQFF; DNA: TGCAGCGTTGAGGGGACAGGTAACTCCTACAATGAGCAGTTCTTC
D: NA; J: TRBJ1-2; size: NA; V: TRBV14; CDR3: CASSQDPYYGYTF; DNA: TGTGCCAGCAGCCAAGACCCCTACTATGGCTACACCTTC
D: TRBD2; J: TRBJ2-1; size: NA; V: TRBV29-1; CDR3: CSVVGLAGLNSYNEQFF; DNA: TGCAGCGTTGTCGGGCTAGCGGGATTAAACTCCTACAATGAGCAGTTCTTC
D: TRBD1; J: TRBJ2-7; size: NA; V: TRBV9; CDR3: CASSAEGAFLYEQYF; DNA: TGTGCCAGCAGCGCCGAGGGGGCCTTCCTCTACGAGCAGTACTTC
D: TRBD2; J: TRBJ2-7; size: NA; V: TRBV5-4; CDR3: CASSSAIGLAGVRGGYEQYF; DNA: TGTGCCAGCAGCTCCGCTATCGGACTAGCGGGAGTTCGAGGAGGCTACGAGCAGTACTTC
D: NA; J: TRBJ1-2; size: NA; V: TRBV19; CDR3: CATETGTNYGYTF; DNA: TGTGCCACCGAGACAGGAACTAACTATGGCTACACCTTC
D: TRBD1; J: TRBJ1-1; size: NA; V: TRBV10-1; CDR3: CASSPTRQGLEAFF; DNA: TGCGCCAGCAGTCCTACGAGACAGGGATTAGAAGCTTTCTTT
D: NA; J: TRBJ2-1; size: NA; V: TRBV19; CDR3: CASNGGLRSYNEQFF; DNA: TGTGCCAGTAACGGAGGTCTACGCTCCTACAATGAGCAGTTCTTC
D: NA; J: TRBJ2-6; size: NA; V: TRBV7-2; CDR3: CASSRLGETGANVLTF; DNA: TGTGCCAGCAGCCGACTGGGCGAGACTGGGGCCAACGTCCTGACTTTC
D: TRBD2; J: TRBJ2-5; size: NA; V: TRBV18; CDR3: CASSPPSTSGQETQYF; DNA: TGTGCCAGCTCACCCCCGTCTACTAGCGGTCAAGAGACCCAGTACTTC
D: TRBD1; J: TRBJ1-4; size: NA; V: TRBV5-6; CDR3: CASSRGQGRPQKLFF; DNA: TGTGCCAGCAGCCGGGGACAGGGACGGCCCCAAAAACTGTTTTTT
D: NA; J: TRBJ2-3; size: NA; V: TRBV5-1; CDR3: CASSLDLAEKQYF; DNA: TGCGCCAGCAGCCTAGATTTAGCGGAAAAGCAGTATTTT
D: TRBD2; J: TRBJ2-7; size: NA; V: TRBV11-2; CDR3: CASSLELAGGYEQYF; DNA: TGTGCCAGCAGCTTAGAACTAGCGGGAGGGTACGAGCAGTACTTC
D: TRBD2; J: TRBJ2-3; size: NA; V: TRBV18; CDR3: CASSPNPSAGGFTDTQYF; DNA: TGTGCCAGCTCACCAAACCCCTCGGCGGGAGGGTTCACAGATACGCAGTATTTT
D: NA; J: TRBJ2-7; size: NA; V: TRBV7-2; CDR3: CASSLMGEQYF; DNA: TGTGCCAGCAGCTTAATGGGAGAGCAGTACTTC
D: TRBD1; J: TRBJ2-1; size: NA; V: TRBV7-2; CDR3: CASSPRTGLYNEQFF; DNA: TGTGCCAGCAGCCCACGGACAGGGCTATACAATGAGCAGTTCTTC
D: NA; J: TRBJ1-5; size: NA; V: TRBV27; CDR3: CASSPDPYPQPQHF; DNA: TGTGCCAGCAGTCCAGATCCTTACCCTCAGCCCCAGCATTTT
D: NA; J: TRBJ2-7; size: NA; V: TRBV28; CDR3: CASSFLNGGQPYEQYF; DNA: TGTGCCAGCAGTTTTCTGAACGGGGGCCAACCCTACGAGCAGTACTTC
D: NA; J: TRBJ2-5; size: NA; V: TRBV13; CDR3: CASSLAATGDPYF; DNA: TGTGCCAGCAGCCTGGCAGCGACTGGGGATCCGTACTTC
D: NA; J: TRBJ1-5; size: once; V: TRBV28; CDR3: CASSWAGVEPQHF; DNA: TGTGCCAGCAGTTGGGCAGGGGTCGAGCCCCAGCATTTT
D: NA; J: TRBJ2-3; size: NA; V: TRBV29-1; CDR3: CSGIDGQGGDTQYF; DNA: TGCAGCGGAATTGATGGACAGGGAGGGGATACGCAGTATTTT
D: NA; J: TRBJ1-5; size: NA; V: TRBV6-1; CDR3: CASKRDESNQPQHF; DNA: TGTGCCAGCAAAAGGGACGAAAGCAATCAGCCCCAGCATTTT
D: NA; J: TRBJ2-7; size: NA; V: TRBV19; CDR3: CASSIDGNSLWEQYF; DNA: TGTGCCAGTAGTATAGACGGGAACAGCCTTTGGGAGCAGTACTTC
D: TRBD1; J: TRBJ2-3; size: NA; V: TRBV10-3; CDR3: CAISESTTGGASDTDTQYF; DNA: TGTGCCATCAGTGAGTCGACGACAGGGGGCGCTTCGGACACAGATACGCAGTATTTT
D: TRBD2; J: TRBJ2-5; size: NA; V: TRBV4-3; CDR3: CASSQTGTSGQETQYF; DNA: TGCGCCAGCAGCCAAACCGGGACTAGCGGACAAGAGACCCAGTACTTC
D: TRBD1; J: TRBJ1-1; size: NA; V: TRBV18; CDR3: CASSPQQGGTEAFF; DNA: TGTGCCAGCTCACCTCAACAGGGGGGGACTGAAGCTTTCTTT
D: NA; J: TRBJ2-2; size: NA; V: TRBV5-1; CDR3: CASSLGGGYTGELFF; DNA: TGCGCCAGCAGCTTGGGAGGTGGTTACACCGGGGAGCTGTTTTTT
D: NA; J: TRBJ2-3; size: NA; V: TRBV6-5; CDR3: CASKRSGSTDTQYF; DNA: TGTGCCAGCAAGAGAAGCGGGAGCACAGATACGCAGTATTTT
D: TRBD2; J: TRBJ2-1; size: NA; V: TRBV10-3; CDR3: CAISEGGDQFF; DNA: TGTGCCATCAGTGAGGGGGGGGATCAGTTCTTC
D: NA; J: TRBJ1-4; size: NA; V: TRBV15; CDR3: CATSRVQGKGTEKLFF; DNA: TGTGCCACCAGCAGAGTTCAGGGAAAGGGAACGGAAAAACTGTTTTTT
D: NA; J: TRBJ2-2; size: NA; V: TRBV9; CDR3: CASSAKGGTGELFF; DNA: TGTGCCAGCAGCGCTAAAGGGGGTACCGGGGAGCTGTTTTTT
D: NA; J: TRBJ1-1; size: once; V: TRBV6-5; CDR3: CASSYGTGVVNTEAFF; DNA: TGTGCCAGCAGTTACGGCACGGGTGTAGTGAACACTGAAGCTTTCTTT
D: NA; J: TRBJ2-3; size: NA; V: TRBV19; CDR3: CASSITSSHGTDTQYF; DNA: TGTGCCAGTAGTATTACTAGCAGCCACGGCACAGATACGCAGTATTTT
D: TRBD2; J: TRBJ2-3; size: NA; V: TRBV6-6; CDR3: CASSYAGEPADTQYF; DNA: TGTGCCAGCAGTTACGCGGGAGAGCCCGCAGATACGCAGTATTTT